The 26 T cell receptor beta chains presented below share a single source sample, sequenced in a study of blood T cell repertoires in COVID-19. The repertoire was sequenced with immunoSEQ multiplex PCR; TCRdb's copy has only in-frame clones and lacks some. The repertoire includes roughly 100,000 clones, 85% to 90% of them detected once, and about 5.1% sits in the top ten. What was sequenced was peripheral blood. All receptors derive from a human donor in a cohort sampled during active COVID-19.

The CDR3 coding sequence is TGCGCCAGCAGCTCCACTTCCCTGTACTCTGGAAACACCATATATTTT. Amino acids: CASSSTSLYSGNTIYF. The rearrangement links TRBV5-1 to TRBJ1-3; D uncertain. V dropped 3 bases and J dropped 0 bases, with 13 bases sitting between them. The CDR3 is 16 residues long. Per germline, CDR1 SGHRS and CDR2 YFSETQ.

The chain carries TRBV4-1 and TRBJ1-4; D unclear. V was trimmed by 1 base and J by 3 bases, leaving 12 bases between them. The germline gives CDR1 MGHRA, CDR2 YSYEKL. The CDR3 is made up of 16 amino acids. The chain's CDR3 is CASSQGSVPSNEKLFF. The CDR3 nucleotides read TGCGCCAGCAGCCAAGGGTCGGTGCCTTCTAATGAAAAACTGTTTTTT.

The chain employs TRBV7-2 and TRBJ1-3, with TRBD1 identical over 8 bases. The germline gives CDR1 SGHTA, CDR2 FQGNSA. The CDR3 totals 17 residues. Losses at the gene ends were 2 bases for V and 3 bases for J; bases not matched to a gene: 9. The CDR3 DNA reads as TGTGCCAGCAGCTTAAAGGGGCAGGGGGCGCTTGGAAACACCATATATTTT. Translated, it gives CASSLKGQGALGNTIYF.

This clone was counted a single time. V and J are TRBV11-2 and TRBJ2-5; TRBD2 matches at 13 bases. In germline, CDR1 is SGHAT, CDR2 FQNNGV. V lost 6 bases and J lost 2; bases outside the gene matches: 9. This CDR3 contains 17 residues. In DNA form, the CDR3 reads TGTGCCAGCAGTTACCTCACGGGACTAGCGGGACAAGAGACCCAGTACTTC. It encodes CASSYLTGLAGQETQYF.

This clone was seen once. The rearrangement links TRBV14 to TRBJ1-3; D not certain. Per the germline V gene, CDR1 is SGHDN and CDR2 is FVKESK. The ends were cut back, 0 bases at V and 4 bases at J, with 16 bases in the middle. The CDR3 is 17 residues long. The CDR3 DNA is TGTGCCAGCAGCCAAGACGCCGCGGCCATCGGAGGAAACACCATATATTTT. It encodes CASSQDAAAIGGNTIYF.

The V call is TRBV6-2 or TRBV6-3, the J call TRBJ1-5, with TRBD1 matching 8 bases. This CDR3 has 17 residues. Germline V gene lookup returns CDR1 MNHEY and CDR2 SVGEGT. V trimming: 5 bases; J trimming: 3 bases; junction bases outside the gene matches: 12. The CDR3 loop reads CASSLRGQGANNQPQHF. The DNA for the CDR3 is TGTGCCAGCAGTCTCCGGGGGCAGGGGGCTAACAATCAGCCCCAGCATTTT.

This rearrangement joins TRBV29-1 to TRBJ2-5, with TRBD1 matching over 7 bases. The CDR3 covers 13 residues. J was trimmed by 3 bases and V by 7 bases; bases with no gene match: 8. Germline V gives CDR1 SQVTM, CDR2 ANQGSEA. Here the CDR3 DNA reads TGCAGCGACTCAAGGACAGGAAAAGAGACCCAGTACTTC. Its protein product is CSDSRTGKETQYF.

The chain links TRBV5-1 to TRBJ2-1, with TRBD2 matching over 9 bases. The length of the CDR3 is 18 residues. V gave up 4 bases and J gave up 5 bases; unmatched junction bases: 16. CDR1 SGHRS and CDR2 YFSETQ come from the germline V gene. The CDR3 spells CASSPLKTSGRSNNEQFF. CDR3 DNA sequence: TGCGCCAGCAGCCCGCTAAAGACTAGCGGAAGATCCAACAATGAGCAGTTCTTC. The whole variable domain, filled in from reference TRBV5-1 and TRBJ2-1, reads KAGVTQTPRYLIKTRGQQVTLSCSPISGHRSVSWYQQTPGQGLQFLFEYFSETQRNKGNFPGRFSGRQFSNSRSEMNVSTLELGDSALYLCASSPLKTSGRSNNEQFFGPGTRLTVL.

V is TRBV7-2 and J is TRBJ1-6, with 10 bases aligning to TRBD1. The V gene's germline CDR1 is SGHTA and CDR2 FQGNSA. Germline trimming cut 1 base from V and 4 bases from J; bases unmatched to any gene: 1. This CDR3 region has 16 residues. The CDR3 DNA reads as TGTGCCAGCAGCTTAGGACAGGGGGCATATAATTCACCCCTCCACTTT. It codes for CASSLGQGAYNSPLHF.

The V gene is TRBV4-2, the J gene TRBJ2-1; 10 nucleotides line up with TRBD1. With 1 base clipped from V and 6 bases from J, the junction kept 3 bases outside the gene matches. The CDR3 is made up of 15 amino acids. The V gene's germline CDR1 is LGHNA and CDR2 YNFKEQ. The CDR3 sequence: CASSQAGTGANEQFF. In DNA, the CDR3 is TGTGCCAGCAGCCAAGCCGGGACAGGGGCCAATGAGCAGTTCTTC.

The J gene is TRBJ2-3, the V gene TRBV5-4; D remains ambiguous. Germline CDR1 reads SGHNT; CDR2 reads YYREEE (reference sequence). Trimming took off 7 bases at V and 4 bases at J, with 16 bases between the two ends. The CDR3 loop spans 14 amino acids. The CDR3 protein is CASRDAPGSDTQYF. As DNA, the CDR3 is TGTGCCAGCCGTGACGCTCCCGGGTCAGATACGCAGTATTTT.

CDR3 in amino acids: CASSQAQTGFGTGELFF. DNA for the CDR3: TGCGCCAGCAGCCAGGCCCAGACAGGGTTCGGCACCGGGGAGCTGTTTTTT. V gene TRBV4-1 combines with J gene TRBJ2-2; 7 nucleotides agree with TRBD1. J lost 4 bases, V lost 3 bases, and 11 bases had no gene match. CDR3 size: 17 residues. The germline V gene encodes CDR1 MGHRA and CDR2 YSYEKL.

A single count supports this clone. The chain joins TRBV28 to TRBJ1-5; D possibly corresponds to TRBD1 (5 bases). V shed 7 bases and J shed 2 bases, with 18 bases lying between them. Germline V gene sequence: CDR1 MDHEN, CDR2 SYDVKM. The CDR3 is made up of 16 amino acids. CDR3 region: CASIRGGDPGNQPQHF. CDR3 bases: TGTGCCAGCATCCGGGGGGGGGACCCGGGCAATCAGCCCCAGCATTTT.

The V and J genes are TRBV28 and TRBJ1-1; a weak D match, TRBD1 (6 bases). V lost 5 bases, J lost 2 bases, and 12 bases lay in between. This CDR3 has 14 residues. The germline V gene encodes CDR1 MDHEN and CDR2 SYDVKM. The CDR3 DNA reads as TGTGCCAGCAGTCCCGGGACACTTAACACTGAAGCTTTCTTT. As protein: CASSPGTLNTEAFF.

The genes are TRBV19 and TRBJ2-1, with D hard to call. Germline V CDR1 and CDR2: LNHDA, SQIVND (reference sequence). V was pared by 1 base and J by 11 bases, with 6 bases between. The CDR3 runs to 11 residues. CDR3 nucleotide sequence: TGTGCCAGTAGTATAGTGCAGAAGCAGTTCTTC. Protein: CASSIVQKQFF.

This chain connects TRBV3-1 (or the pseudogene TRBV3-2) to TRBJ1-4; D is possibly TRBD1 (6 bases). The CDR3 totals 19 residues. Germline CDR1 LGHDT, CDR2 YNNKEL (reference sequence). V lost 4 bases and J lost 3, with 24 bases in between. The CDR3 DNA reads as TGTGCCAGCAGCCCGACCATAGGACAGCCTTACCTACCTAATGAAAAACTGTTTTTT. It codes for CASSPTIGQPYLPNEKLFF.

The chain is built from TRBV5-4 and TRBJ1-2; D is possibly TRBD1 (5 bases). This CDR3 is 14 amino acids long. Between the trimmed V and J ends, which lost 4 bases and 4 bases, there was a span of 14 bases. Germline V gene lookup returns CDR1 SGHNT and CDR2 YYREEE (reference sequence). In DNA, the CDR3 is TGTGCCAGCAGCCGAGACGACAGAATCTATGGCTACACCTTC. Protein: CASSRDDRIYGYTF.

The chain employs TRBV7-9 and TRBJ2-2, with 10 bases fitting TRBD2. Germline V lookup: CDR1 SEHNR, CDR2 FQNEAQ (reference sequence). V was clipped by 4 bases and J by 0 bases; unmatched bases: 2. The CDR3 runs 16 residues. The CDR3 nucleotides read TGTGCCAGCAGCTCCAGCGGGAGGGCGAACACCGGGGAGCTGTTTTTT. Translating it yields CASSSSGRANTGELFF.

Of note for this clone: A read error may account for a junction end that differs from germline. CDR3 coding DNA: TGTGCTAGTGGTTTAGGGGTCGGCGGCCATCAAATTTTT. It is translated as CASGLGVGGHQIF. The V and J genes are TRBV12-5 and TRBJ1-5; D perhaps matches TRBD1 (5 bases). The CDR3 is 13 residues long. Germline lookup yields CDR1 LGHNT and CDR2 FRNRAP.

This clone turned up a few times. The rearrangement links TRBV2 to TRBJ1-6, with a weak D call TRBD1 (5 bases). The ends were cut back, 2 bases at V and 10 bases at J, with 15 bases in the middle. The germline V gene encodes CDR1 SNHLY and CDR2 FYNNEI. CDR3 length equals 15 residues. CDR3 nucleotide sequence: TGTGCCAGCAGTGAACCGGCAGGGCAAAGGTCACCCCTCCACTTT. Its protein product is CASSEPAGQRSPLHF. The full variable domain, completed using reference TRBV2 and TRBJ1-6, is EPEVTQTPSHQVTQMGQEVILRCVPISNHLYFYWYRQILGQKVEFLVSFYNNEISEKSEIFDDQFSVERPDGSNFTLKIRSTKLEDSAMYFCASSEPAGQRSPLHFGNGTRLTVT.

This clone turned up a few times. The chain has TRBV2 and TRBJ1-3; D is unclear. The CDR3 runs to 13 residues. Per the germline V gene, CDR1 is SNHLY and CDR2 is FYNNEI. V lost 4 bases, J lost 8 bases, and 12 bases lay in between. CDR3 region: CASSVTGADTIYF. The CDR3 coding sequence is TGTGCCAGCAGTGTTACCGGAGCGGACACCATATATTTT.

This clone was detected only a few times. The chain recombines TRBV28 with TRBJ2-7, with 10 bases fitting TRBD1. This CDR3 is built from 16 residues. After removal of 5 bases from V and 6 bases from J, the junction contained 13 bases not matched to a gene. Germline V gene sequence: CDR1 MDHEN, CDR2 SYDVKM. The CDR3 DNA is TGTGCCAGCAGTCTCCAGGACAGGGGGTCTCTTAGCGAGCAGTACTTC. Protein product: CASSLQDRGSLSEQYF. Full variable domain (missing parts from reference TRBV28 and TRBJ2-7): DVKVTQSSRYLVKRTGEKVFLECVQDMDHENMFWYRQDPGLGLRLIYFSYDVKMKEKGDIPEGYSVSREKKERFSLILESASTNQTSMYLCASSLQDRGSLSEQYFGPGTRLTVT.

This clone was observed a few times. The V call is TRBV9, the J call TRBJ2-5; the match to TRBD2 covers 10 bases. CDR1 is SGDLS and CDR2 is YYNGEE in the germline V gene. The ends lost 1 base at V and 4 bases at J; junction bases unmatched: 10. This CDR3 contains 17 residues. In DNA, the CDR3 is TGTGCCAGCAGCGTAAAGCTAGCGGGAGCGGCTCGAGAGACCCAGTACTTC. This codes for CASSVKLAGAARETQYF.

This chain connects TRBV6-1 to TRBJ1-5; D gene uncertain. Per germline, CDR1 MNHNS and CDR2 SASEGT. Trimming pared 2 bases from V and 5 bases from J, leaving 13 bases between. The length of the CDR3 is 15 residues. The DNA for the CDR3 is TGTGCCAGCAGTGAAAAACGTGTGGCCTATCAGCCCCAGCATTTT. As protein: CASSEKRVAYQPQHF.

The CDR3 spells CATSAAGYGYTF. CDR3 coding DNA: TGTGCCACCAGTGCAGCAGGGTATGGCTACACCTTC. The chain is built from TRBV24-1 and TRBJ1-2, with TRBD1 as a possible D gene (5 bases). The ends were cut back, 5 bases at V and 5 bases at J, with 8 bases in the middle. Germline CDR1 KGHDR, CDR2 SFDVKD. The CDR3 has 12 residues.

The V call is TRBV9, the J call TRBJ2-1; 13 nucleotides line up with TRBD2. V dropped 0 bases and J dropped 6; count of bases not matched to a gene: 9. Germline CDR1 reads SGDLS; CDR2 reads YYNGEE. The CDR3 spans 18 residues. In DNA, the CDR3 is TGTGCCAGCAGCGTAGACGGCCGACTAGCGGGAGGAGGCAATGAGCAGTTCTTC. Amino acids: CASSVDGRLAGGGNEQFF.